This TCR beta chain was obtained from a study of metastatic and nonmetastatic thyroid tumors. Whole-study context: Repertoires of blood and of tissue (tumor or nodule) from malignant and benign thyroid patients were compared. General observations from the study: Benign nodules reportedly had significantly lower TCR beta diversity than malignant thyroid tumors in blood and tumor.

TCRdb re-called the PCR reads through MiXCR. The sample records roughly 25,000 clones, about 24% being singletons. The V and J ends lost 0 bases and 10 bases respectively, with 17 bases between them. CDR3 size: 15 residues. Germline V gives CDR1 SGDLS, CDR2 YYNGEE. Treatment of any kind had been given to no patient before thyroid surgery. In its sample, this clone is medium-sized. What it binds is not known. The receptor comes from a male donor with papillary thyroid cancer or a benign thyroid nodule (not recorded which). Some clones in this sample may be carry-over from other donors' samples. Sequenced sample: tumor tissue. This chain joins TRBV9 and TRBJ2-1; D is unclear. Written as DNA, the CDR3 is TGTGCCAGCAGCGTAGGGTGGAATAGTGGGTCCGAGCAGTTCTTC. It yields the protein CASSVGWNSGSEQFF.